This entry lists 31 T cell receptor beta chains sequenced from one sample in a study of cytomegalovirus exposure and HLA in healthy donors. Primers included in the PCR were 60 Vbeta and 13 Jbeta primers. Sequenced by immunoSEQ multiplex PCR; TCRdb stores in-frame clones only, minus some. The sample has 140,000 or so clones; around 74% are singletons. The sequencing input was PBMCs. These receptors were collected from a man younger than 30 in good health and CMV-seropositive.

This chain connects TRBV5-6 to TRBJ2-7, with a weak D call TRBD1 (6 bases). V was pared by 3 bases and J by 1 base, with 20 bases between. CDR1 is SGHDT and CDR2 is YYEEEE in the germline V gene. The CDR3 contains 17 residues. Written as DNA, the CDR3 is TGTGCCAGCAGCTCCTTGCGTGGGTTGACAGGTTCCTACGAGCAGTACTTC. Encoded protein: CASSSLRGLTGSYEQYF.

The chain has TRBV2 and TRBJ1-1; TRBD1 is a possible D gene (5 bases). The V end lost 5 bases, the J end lost 11 bases, and 18 bases lay between the germline ends. Per germline, CDR1 SNHLY and CDR2 FYNNEI. The CDR3 extends over 13 amino acids. DNA of the CDR3: TGTGCCAGCAGTCAAGGGCCCGGGGGGGAGGCTTTCTTT. Amino acids: CASSQGPGGEAFF.

The chain employs TRBV10-3 and TRBJ1-2, with D tentatively TRBD1 (6 bases). V lost 0 bases, J lost 8 bases, and 16 bases lay in between. The germline CDR1 and CDR2 sequences are ENHRY and SYGVKD. The CDR3 contains 15 residues. The CDR3 DNA is TGTGCCATCAGTGAGTCGAACAGGGCCCCGACCGGCTACACCTTC. Its translation is CAISESNRAPTGYTF.

V is TRBV2 and J is TRBJ2-3; the match to TRBD1 covers 7 bases. The CDR3 is made up of 20 amino acids. Trimming took 0 bases from V and 0 from J; bases not matched to a gene: 15. Germline V gives CDR1 SNHLY, CDR2 FYNNEI. The CDR3 DNA sequence: TGTGCCAGCAGTGAAGCGCTTCTTGGAGAGGACAGGAGGAGCACAGATACGCAGTATTTT. The encoded protein is CASSEALLGEDRRSTDTQYF.

The chain is built from TRBV18 and TRBJ1-6; tentatively, D is TRBD1 (6 bases). Germline CDR1 is KGHSH and CDR2 is LQKENI. Trimming cost V 5 bases and J 7 bases, with 9 bases left between them. CDR3 length: 13 residues. The CDR3: CASSMDRNSPLHF. CDR3 sequence (DNA): TGTGCCAGCTCAATGGACAGAAATTCACCCCTCCACTTT.

J is TRBJ2-1 and V is TRBV28, with 10 bases identical to TRBD2. Trimming cost V 2 bases and J 10 bases; bases outside gene matches: 8. The CDR3 contains 15 residues. Germline CDR1 MDHEN, CDR2 SYDVKM. CDR3 DNA: TGTGCCAGCAGTTTAGGGGTACTAGCGGGGATGGAGCAGTTCTTC. Protein product: CASSLGVLAGMEQFF. Full variable domain (missing parts from reference TRBV28 and TRBJ2-1): DVKVTQSSRYLVKRTGEKVFLECVQDMDHENMFWYRQDPGLGLRLIYFSYDVKMKEKGDIPEGYSVSREKKERFSLILESASTNQTSMYLCASSLGVLAGMEQFFGPGTRLTVL.

There are a few counts of this clone. The V call is TRBV9, the J call TRBJ1-1; D gene ambiguous. Between the trimmed V and J ends, which lost 2 bases and 1 base, there was a span of 6 bases. Germline CDR1 and CDR2: SGDLS and YYNGEE. This CDR3 contains 13 residues. The CDR3 loop reads CASSVTGNTEAFF. CDR3 coding DNA: TGTGCCAGCAGCGTTACTGGGAACACTGAAGCTTTCTTT. Full variable domain (rest looked up from reference TRBV9 and TRBJ1-1): DSGVTQTPKHLITATGQRVTLRCSPRSGDLSVYWYQQSLDQGLQFLIQYYNGEERAKGNILERFSAQQFPDLHSELNLSSLELGDSALYFCASSVTGNTEAFFGQGTRLTVV.

V is TRBV14 and J is TRBJ1-1; 11 bases line up with TRBD1. V dropped 3 bases and J dropped 1; count of bases not matched to a gene: 10. Germline CDR1 and CDR2: SGHDN and FVKESK. This CDR3 has 18 residues. The CDR3 DNA reads TGTGCCAGCAGCCAGATTTCCGGGACAGGGGGATCGAACACTGAAGCTTTCTTT. This translates into CASSQISGTGGSNTEAFF.

In this sample, this clone turned up once. The chain is built from TRBV7-9 and TRBJ2-3; 13 nucleotides align to TRBD2. CDR1 and CDR2 from the germline V gene are SEHNR and FQNEAQ (reference sequence). CDR3 length equals 17 residues. V gave up 4 bases and J gave up 5 bases; unmatched junction bases: 9. As DNA, the CDR3 is TGTGCCAGCAGCTCATCGGGACTAGCGGGATTTAAAGATACGCAGTATTTT. Translating gives CASSSSGLAGFKDTQYF. Filled out from reference TRBV7-9 and TRBJ2-3, the complete variable domain reads DTGVSQNPRHKITKRGQNVTFRCDPISEHNRLYWYRQTLGQGPEFLTYFQNEAQLEKSRLLSDRFSAERPKGSFSTLEIQRTEQGDSAMYLCASSSSGLAGFKDTQYFGPGTRLTVL.

A few counts support this clone. The chain joins TRBV29-1 to TRBJ1-2; maybe TRBD1 (5 bases). The CDR3 spans 13 residues. Germline values: CDR1 SQVTM, CDR2 ANQGSEA. Trimming left V 3 bases short and J 8 bases short, with 16 bases between. The CDR3 DNA reads TGCAGCGTTGATCAAACCGGGGGTTGGGGCTACACCTTC. Translation: CSVDQTGGWGYTF.

This clone was recorded a few times. The gene calls are TRBV7-3 and TRBJ1-2; maybe TRBD1 (6 bases). Germline V gives CDR1 SGHTA, CDR2 FQGTGA. Trimming removed 2 bases at V and 4 bases at J, with 14 bases between. The CDR3 is made up of 15 amino acids. The CDR3 loop reads CASSLDAGTPYGYTF. The CDR3 region has the DNA TGTGCCAGCAGCTTAGACGCCGGGACACCCTATGGCTACACCTTC.

The rearrangement links TRBV25-1 to TRBJ2-1, with D tentatively TRBD2 (6 bases). V was trimmed by 6 bases and J by 7 bases, leaving 16 bases between them. This CDR3 has 14 residues. CDR1 and CDR2 from the germline V gene are MGHDK and SYGVNS. CDR3 in amino acids: CASSQGRDWNEQFF. Here the CDR3 DNA reads TGTGCCAGCAGCCAGGGACGGGACTGGAATGAGCAGTTCTTC.

In this sample, this clone turned up a few times. The rearrangement joins TRBV6-5 to TRBJ2-7; tentatively, D is TRBD2 (5 bases). The CDR3 length is 15 residues. V dropped 5 bases and J dropped 3 bases, with 17 bases sitting between them. CDR1 MNHEY and CDR2 SVGAGI come from the germline V gene. In nucleotides, the CDR3 is TGTGCCAGCAGTCACCCTACGGGGAACGTCTACGAGCAGTACTTC. It encodes CASSHPTGNVYEQYF.

The chain carries TRBV10-3 and TRBJ1-2, with D possibly matching TRBD1 (5 bases). CDR1 ENHRY and CDR2 SYGVKD come from the germline V gene. This CDR3 comprises 14 residues. Trimming cost V 3 bases and J 8 bases, with 16 bases left between them. Written as DNA, the CDR3 is TGTGCCATCAGTGATGGGGGGTCCCGTGTGGGCTACACCTTC. It is translated as CAISDGGSRVGYTF.

This rearrangement joins TRBV9 to TRBJ2-7; TRBD1 agrees at 10 bases. Unmatched junction bases numbered 5, after V lost 4 bases and J lost 1 base. CDR3 length: 15 amino acids. The germline V gene has CDR1 SGDLS and CDR2 YYNGEE. CDR3 protein: CASSFRDRGSYEQYF. CDR3 sequence (DNA): TGTGCCAGCAGCTTCCGGGACAGGGGATCCTACGAGCAGTACTTC. The variable domain in full, completed from reference TRBV9 and TRBJ2-7, reads DSGVTQTPKHLITATGQRVTLRCSPRSGDLSVYWYQQSLDQGLQFLIQYYNGEERAKGNILERFSAQQFPDLHSELNLSSLELGDSALYFCASSFRDRGSYEQYFGPGTRLTVT.

This sequence joins TRBV9 and TRBJ2-3, with TRBD2 matching over 13 bases. Trimming took 4 bases from V and 2 from J; bases not matched to a gene: 10. This CDR3 comprises 18 residues. Germline CDR1 reads SGDLS; CDR2 reads YYNGEE. The CDR3 here is CASSKGTSGEAPTDTQYF. The CDR3, as DNA: TGTGCCAGCAGCAAAGGGACTAGCGGGGAGGCACCCACAGATACGCAGTATTTT.

The gene calls are TRBV5-1 and TRBJ2-5; 9 bases agree with TRBD1. The germline V gene encodes CDR1 SGHRS and CDR2 YFSETQ. This CDR3 has 15 residues. J lost 11 bases, V lost 4 bases, and 15 bases had no gene match. CDR3: CASSKGGTGSWEQYF. The CDR3 nucleotides are TGCGCCAGCAGCAAGGGGGGGACAGGGTCTTGGGAGCAGTACTTC.

In this sample, this clone turned up a few times. The V gene is TRBV29-1, the J gene TRBJ1-5; tentatively, D is TRBD1 (5 bases). The CDR3 loop spans 15 amino acids. Looked up from germline, CDR1 is SQVTM and CDR2 is ANQGSEA. Trimming removed 1 base from V and 2 bases from J, with 12 bases in between. In DNA form, the CDR3 reads TGCAGCGTTGAAGGGTCAGGGTCGGGCAATCAGCCCCAGCATTTT. Residues: CSVEGSGSGNQPQHF.

CDR3 sequence (DNA): TGTGCCAGCAGCGCGGAGACAGGGGGCACCGGGGAGCTGTTTTTT. Its protein is CASSAETGGTGELFF. V gene TRBV9 combines with J gene TRBJ2-2, with 9 bases matching TRBD1. There are 15 residues in the CDR3. The ends lost 3 bases at V and 4 bases at J; junction bases unmatched: 4. The germline gives CDR1 SGDLS, CDR2 YYNGEE.

The chain combines TRBV6-1 with TRBJ2-7; perhaps TRBD1 as D (5 bases). This CDR3 is built from 12 residues. V lost 4 bases, J lost 4 bases, and 8 bases lay in between. Germline V gives CDR1 MNHNS, CDR2 SASEGT. The CDR3 loop reads CASSATEYEQYF. The CDR3 nucleotides are TGTGCCAGCAGTGCGACAGAATACGAGCAGTACTTC.

This rearrangement joins TRBV6-5 to TRBJ2-1; TRBD2 is a possible D gene (6 bases). CDR1 is MNHEY and CDR2 is SVGAGI in the germline V gene. Deletions cut 9 bases from V and 2 bases from J, with 11 bases between. This CDR3 comprises 13 residues. The CDR3, as DNA: TGTGCCAGTGGGACTCCCACCTACAATGAGCAGTTCTTC. Protein sequence: CASGTPTYNEQFF.

The chain couples TRBV7-2 to TRBJ1-5; 8 bases fit TRBD1. The CDR3 has 16 residues. The V and J ends lost 5 bases and 7 bases, in that order; junction bases with no gene match: 13. Germline loops: CDR1 SGHTA, CDR2 FQGNSA. The CDR3 bases are TGTGCCAGCAGCGCTAGCTCCGGACAGGGTAGACAGCCCCAGCATTTT. It is translated as CASSASSGQGRQPQHF.

The J gene is TRBJ2-1, the V gene TRBV4-1, with 8 bases matching TRBD1. Germline CDR1 reads MGHRA; CDR2 reads YSYEKL. The junction had 7 bases not matched to a gene; V was cut back by 1 base and J by 8 bases. CDR3 length: 15 amino acids. CDR3 DNA: TGCGCCAGCAGCCAAGTTGGACAGGGACGTGATGAGCAGTTCTTC. Its translation: CASSQVGQGRDEQFF.

This clone was seen a few times. The genes are TRBV4-2 and TRBJ2-7; 8 bases are a match to TRBD1. The CDR3 consists of 15 residues. V lost 3 bases, J lost 1 base, and 5 bases stayed unmatched. CDR1 and CDR2 (germline): LGHNA, YNFKEQ. The CDR3 reads CASSQMTGESYEQYF. The CDR3 DNA reads TGTGCCAGCAGCCAGATGACAGGGGAATCCTACGAGCAGTACTTC.

The chain couples TRBV4-3 to TRBJ1-2; TRBD1 matches 8 bases. Unmatched junction bases numbered 7, after V lost 5 bases and J lost 8 bases. The CDR3 runs to 13 residues. Germline CDR1 and CDR2: LGHNA and YSLEER. This CDR3 reads CASSYGQGTGYTF. The CDR3 coding sequence is TGCGCCAGCAGCTATGGACAGGGTACGGGCTACACCTTC.

The chain couples TRBV6-5 to TRBJ1-6; weak D call: TRBD1 (5 bases). This CDR3 is built from 14 residues. Trimming removed 2 bases at V and 15 bases at J, with 17 bases between. Germline-derived CDR1 and CDR2 are MNHEY and SVGAGI. The CDR3 DNA reads as TGTGCCAGCAGTTACAAAGGGGCCCTATTCGACCTCCACTTT. It encodes CASSYKGALFDLHF.

The chain recombines TRBV13 with TRBJ2-1; 8 bases are shared with TRBD2. Germline CDR1 and CDR2: PRHDT and FYEKMQ (reference sequence). The CDR3 is 15 residues long. V lost 5 bases and J lost 3; bases outside the gene matches: 6. Here the CDR3 reads CASSPSGGIYNEQFF. For the CDR3, the DNA is TGTGCCAGCAGCCCCAGCGGGGGAATCTACAATGAGCAGTTCTTC.

The chain combines TRBV2 with TRBJ2-3; a possible D gene is TRBD2 (6 bases). The germline V and J ends were trimmed by 8 bases and 4 bases, with 10 bases remaining between them. Germline V gene sequence: CDR1 SNHLY, CDR2 FYNNEI. The CDR3 consists of 12 residues. Written as DNA, the CDR3 is TGTGCCAGCGCGACTAGGTCAGATACGCAGTATTTT. It encodes CASATRSDTQYF.

The chain links TRBV7-2 to TRBJ2-7; D gene uncertain. This CDR3 has 12 amino acids. Germline V gene lookup returns CDR1 SGHTA and CDR2 FQGNSA. V lost 7 bases and J 7 bases, leaving 14 bases between the germline ends. This chain's CDR3 is CASTAPGREQYF. The CDR3 DNA sequence: TGTGCCAGCACCGCCCCGGGTCGGGAGCAGTACTTC.

The rearrangement joins TRBV9 to TRBJ1-3, with D maybe TRBD1 (5 bases). V lost 4 bases and J lost 10, with 15 bases in between. The CDR3 runs to 13 residues. CDR1 and CDR2 (germline): SGDLS, YYNGEE. The CDR3 nucleotides read TGTGCCAGCAGCTCGGACGAGGGACTAACCATATATTTT. As protein: CASSSDEGLTIYF. The full variable domain, its missing parts supplied by reference TRBV9 and TRBJ1-3, is DSGVTQTPKHLITATGQRVTLRCSPRSGDLSVYWYQQSLDQGLQFLIQYYNGEERAKGNILERFSAQQFPDLHSELNLSSLELGDSALYFCASSSDEGLTIYFGEGSWLTVV.

V and J are TRBV5-6 and TRBJ2-3, with 12 bases that match TRBD2. CDR3 size: 15 residues. The germline V gene encodes CDR1 SGHDT and CDR2 YYEEEE. V was clipped by 6 bases and J by 2 bases; unmatched bases: 4. CDR3 nucleotide sequence: TGTGCCAGCACCCGGACTAGCGGGGTCACAGATACGCAGTATTTT. It codes for CASTRTSGVTDTQYF.